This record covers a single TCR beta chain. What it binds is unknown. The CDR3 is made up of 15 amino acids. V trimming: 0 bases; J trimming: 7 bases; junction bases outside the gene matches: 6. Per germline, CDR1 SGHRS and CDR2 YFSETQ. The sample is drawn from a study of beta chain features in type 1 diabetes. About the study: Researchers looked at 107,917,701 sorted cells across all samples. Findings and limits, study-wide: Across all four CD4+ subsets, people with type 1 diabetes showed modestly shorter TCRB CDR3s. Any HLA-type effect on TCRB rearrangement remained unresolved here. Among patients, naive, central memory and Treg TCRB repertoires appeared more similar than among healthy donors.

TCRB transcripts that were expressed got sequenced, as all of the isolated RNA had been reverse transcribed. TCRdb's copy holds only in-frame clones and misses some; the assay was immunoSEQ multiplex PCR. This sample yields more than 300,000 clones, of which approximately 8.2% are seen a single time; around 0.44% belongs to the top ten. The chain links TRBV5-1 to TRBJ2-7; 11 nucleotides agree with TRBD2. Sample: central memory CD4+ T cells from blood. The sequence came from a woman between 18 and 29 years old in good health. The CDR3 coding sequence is TGCGCCAGCAGCTTGGGAGAACTAGCGGGAGTAGAGCAGTACTTC. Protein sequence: CASSLGELAGVEQYF.